The rows below give T cell receptor beta chains drawn from one sample of a study of regulatory T cells in long-lasting Graves disease. TCRdb re-derived calls from the multiplex PCR reads in MiXCR, one entry per CDR3 protein. This table has a few hundred thousand distinct CDR3 sequences, less than 25% appearing once. The sample consisted of peripheral blood mononuclear cells (PBMCs), taken when the disease was refractory, from a patient treated with antithyroid drugs. These receptors were taken from a female donor with Graves disease. Each CDR3 is given with its conserved first and last residue. The order of the fields is clone size, D gene, V gene, J gene, CDR3 protein, CDR3 DNA. A D gene is named only where the DNA matches it firmly. Clone sizes are given selectively: once, few, many, or a class where the clone is expanded.

size: few; D: NA; V: TRBV28; J: TRBJ2-1; CDR3: CASTQAGSMDEQFF; DNA: TGTGCCAGCACCCAGGCAGGGAGTATGGATGAGCAGTTCTTC
size: NA; D: NA; V: TRBV28; J: TRBJ1-2; CDR3: CASRSGADWASGYTF; DNA: TGTGCCAGCAGGAGCGGGGCAGACTGGGCATCGGGCTACACCTTC
size: NA; D: TRBD1; V: TRBV27; J: TRBJ2-7; CDR3: CASSFGDRATYEQYF; DNA: TGTGCCAGCAGTTTTGGGGACAGGGCTACCTACGAGCAGTACTTC
size: many; D: NA; V: TRBV7-9; J: TRBJ1-4; CDR3: CASSFVTEKLFF; DNA: TGTGCCAGCAGCTTCGTGACCGAAAAACTGTTTTTT
size: NA; D: TRBD1; V: TRBV19; J: TRBJ2-5; CDR3: CASSKVPGQGNQETQYF; DNA: TGTGCCAGTAGCAAAGTCCCGGGACAGGGCAACCAAGAGACCCAGTACTTC
size: NA; D: NA; V: TRBV18; J: TRBJ1-1; CDR3: CASSPYPQRNTEAFF; DNA: TGTGCCAGCTCACCATATCCTCAGAGGAACACTGAAGCTTTCTTT
size: NA; D: TRBD2; V: TRBV15; J: TRBJ2-2; CDR3: CATSREASGTGELFF; DNA: TGTGCCACCAGCAGAGAGGCTAGCGGCACCGGGGAGCTGTTTTTT
size: few; D: NA; V: TRBV6-2/TRBV6-3; J: TRBJ2-2; CDR3: CASSWGGADTGELFF; DNA: TGTGCCAGCAGTTGGGGGGGGGCGGACACCGGGGAGCTGTTTTTT
size: few; D: NA; V: TRBV5-1; J: TRBJ1-1; CDR3: CASSLVPGPVNTEAFF; DNA: TGCGCCAGCAGCTTGGTGCCAGGGCCTGTGAACACTGAAGCTTTCTTT
size: few; D: TRBD2; V: TRBV5-1; J: TRBJ2-2; CDR3: CASSLTSGITGELFF; DNA: TGCGCCAGCAGCTTGACTAGCGGGATAACCGGGGAGCTGTTTTTT
size: NA; D: NA; V: TRBV6-1; J: TRBJ1-5; CDR3: CASRHRLGQLDSNQPQHF; DNA: TGTGCCAGCAGACACCGCCTAGGACAGCTAGATAGCAATCAGCCCCAGCATTTT
size: NA; D: NA; V: TRBV2; J: TRBJ2-1; CDR3: CASGWRTASDEQFF; DNA: TGTGCCAGTGGGTGGAGGACGGCTAGCGATGAGCAGTTCTTC
size: many; D: NA; V: TRBV2; J: TRBJ1-1; CDR3: CASRVGQNTEAFF; DNA: TGTGCCAGCAGGGTCGGGCAGAACACTGAAGCTTTCTTT
size: few; D: TRBD1; V: TRBV13; J: TRBJ2-7; CDR3: CASSFSPGQGREQYF; DNA: TGTGCCAGCAGCTTCTCGCCGGGACAGGGTCGCGAGCAGTACTTC
size: NA; D: NA; V: TRBV5-1; J: TRBJ1-6; CDR3: CASSFGDNSPLHF; DNA: TGCGCCAGCAGCTTCGGTGATAATTCACCCCTCCACTTT
size: many; D: TRBD2; V: TRBV6-1; J: TRBJ2-7; CDR3: CASSIASGITYEQYF; DNA: TGTGCCAGCAGCATCGCTAGCGGGATTACCTACGAGCAGTACTTC
size: NA; D: NA; V: TRBV14; J: TRBJ1-2; CDR3: CASSPRLDSGYTF; DNA: TGTGCCAGCAGCCCACGACTAGATAGTGGCTACACCTTC
size: NA; D: NA; V: TRBV29-1; J: TRBJ1-5; CDR3: CSVKDGLSNQPQHF; DNA: TGCAGCGTTAAAGACGGACTTAGCAATCAGCCCCAGCATTTT
size: NA; D: NA; V: TRBV19; J: TRBJ2-7; CDR3: CASSIGTRPIYEQYF; DNA: TGTGCCAGTAGTATCGGGACACGTCCGATCTACGAGCAGTACTTC
size: many; D: TRBD1; V: TRBV20-1; J: TRBJ1-1; CDR3: CSARGAGGGNTEAFF; DNA: TGCAGTGCTAGAGGAGCAGGGGGAGGGAACACTGAAGCTTTCTTT
size: few; D: TRBD1; V: TRBV20-1; J: TRBJ2-7; CDR3: CSAGVGTGPYEQYF; DNA: TGCAGTGCTGGGGTCGGGACAGGCCCTTACGAGCAGTACTTC
size: NA; D: NA; V: TRBV5-5; J: TRBJ1-5; CDR3: CASSGYGGRNPQHF; DNA: TGTGCCAGCAGCGGTTACGGGGGGAGGAATCCCCAGCATTTT
size: many; D: NA; V: TRBV20-1; J: TRBJ2-4; CDR3: CSARGRLVGNIQYF; DNA: TGCAGTGCTAGAGGCCGACTAGTTGGGAACATTCAGTACTTC
size: NA; D: NA; V: TRBV28; J: TRBJ2-7; CDR3: CASTNGRRSSYEQYF; DNA: TGTGCCAGCACCAACGGCAGGAGAAGCTCCTACGAGCAGTACTTC
size: few; D: TRBD2; V: TRBV29-1; J: TRBJ2-5; CDR3: CSVVFSGGPGETQYF; DNA: TGCAGCGTGGTGTTTTCGGGAGGGCCTGGGGAGACCCAGTACTTC
size: few; D: TRBD1; V: TRBV4-1; J: TRBJ1-2; CDR3: CASSQDQGTGGASGYTF; DNA: TGCGCCAGCAGCCAAGATCAGGGGACAGGGGGCGCGAGTGGCTACACCTTC
size: NA; D: TRBD1; V: TRBV4-3; J: TRBJ2-6; CDR3: CASSHPDRAGANVLTF; DNA: TGCGCCAGCAGCCATCCCGACAGGGCTGGGGCCAACGTCCTGACTTTC
size: few; D: NA; V: TRBV6-5; J: TRBJ1-4; CDR3: CASSYSLAGWAEKLFF; DNA: TGTGCCAGCAGTTACTCTCTGGCGGGGTGGGCTGAAAAACTGTTTTTT
size: many; D: NA; V: TRBV7-9; J: TRBJ1-2; CDR3: CASSLARGKYGYTF; DNA: TGTGCCAGCAGCTTAGCGCGAGGAAAATATGGCTACACCTTC
size: many; D: TRBD2; V: TRBV12-3/TRBV12-4; J: TRBJ2-6; CDR3: CASSLDRVSGRLAGANVLTF; DNA: TGTGCCAGCAGTTTAGACCGAGTCAGCGGGAGACTGGCTGGGGCCAACGTCCTGACTTTC
size: NA; D: TRBD1; V: TRBV10-3; J: TRBJ1-1; CDR3: CAISEGPGQGRNTEAFF; DNA: TGTGCCATCAGTGAGGGGCCTGGACAGGGTAGGAACACTGAAGCTTTCTTT
size: many; D: NA; V: TRBV2; J: TRBJ2-5; CDR3: CASSNSGARRTQYF; DNA: TGTGCCAGCAGTAATAGCGGAGCTCGGCGGACCCAGTACTTC
size: few; D: TRBD1; V: TRBV6-2/TRBV6-3; J: TRBJ2-2; CDR3: CASRPTTGANTGELFF; DNA: TGTGCCAGCAGACCAACGACAGGGGCGAACACCGGGGAGCTGTTTTTT
size: many; D: NA; V: TRBV7-2; J: TRBJ1-1; CDR3: CASSLKPGNTEAFF; DNA: TGTGCCAGCAGCTTAAAACCGGGGAACACTGAAGCTTTCTTT
size: NA; D: NA; V: TRBV29-1; J: TRBJ1-2; CDR3: CSVEIKRGGYTF; DNA: TGCAGCGTTGAGATAAAACGTGGTGGCTACACCTTC
size: NA; D: NA; V: TRBV20-1; J: TRBJ2-2; CDR3: CSAFTGELFF; DNA: TGCAGTGCTTTCACCGGGGAGCTGTTTTTT
size: few; D: NA; V: TRBV19; J: TRBJ1-4; CDR3: CASSNHAGKNEKLFF; DNA: TGTGCCAGTAGTAACCACGCAGGCAAGAATGAAAAACTGTTTTTT
size: many; D: TRBD2; V: TRBV20-1; J: TRBJ2-7; CDR3: CSAGGVGTIDYEQYF; DNA: TGCAGTGCTGGGGGTGTTGGGACTATAGACTACGAGCAGTACTTC
size: few; D: NA; V: TRBV6-5; J: TRBJ1-4; CDR3: CASSYLPSGEDGLFF; DNA: TGTGCCAGCAGTTACCTGCCATCCGGGGAGGACGGACTGTTTTTT
size: many; D: NA; V: TRBV2; J: TRBJ2-7; CDR3: CASIRDLGTYEQYF; DNA: TGTGCCAGTATCCGGGACTTGGGGACCTACGAGCAGTACTTC
size: NA; D: NA; V: TRBV7-3; J: TRBJ2-2; CDR3: CASSLTKVGELFF; DNA: TGTGCCAGCAGCTTAACGAAGGTCGGGGAGCTGTTTTTT
size: many; D: NA; V: TRBV6-1; J: TRBJ2-5; CDR3: CASSTGPQETQYF; DNA: TGTGCCAGCAGTACCGGACCCCAAGAGACCCAGTACTTC
size: few; D: NA; V: TRBV5-6; J: TRBJ1-2; CDR3: CASSLEAGWYGYTF; DNA: TGTGCCAGCAGCTTGGAGGCAGGATGGTATGGCTACACCTTC
size: NA; D: TRBD1; V: TRBV19; J: TRBJ2-5; CDR3: CASGQGARSETQYF; DNA: TGTGCCAGTGGACAGGGGGCACGTTCAGAGACCCAGTACTTC
size: many; D: NA; V: TRBV6-1; J: TRBJ2-2; CDR3: CASSPLRRSGELFF; DNA: TGTGCCAGCAGTCCACTACGTCGGTCCGGGGAGCTGTTTTTT
size: many; D: TRBD1; V: TRBV3-1; J: TRBJ1-2; CDR3: CASSQWDSSYGYTF; DNA: TGTGCCAGCAGCCAATGGGACAGTAGTTATGGCTACACCTTC
size: NA; D: NA; V: TRBV6-5; J: TRBJ1-1; CDR3: CASSYSTEGTEAFF; DNA: TGTGCCAGCAGTTACTCGACAGAGGGGACTGAAGCTTTCTTT
size: NA; D: NA; V: TRBV20-1; J: TRBJ1-5; CDR3: CSATPPGRNNQPQHF; DNA: TGCAGTGCTACTCCACCCGGACGGAACAATCAGCCCCAGCATTTT
size: NA; D: NA; V: TRBV6-1; J: TRBJ2-6; CDR3: CASSPAQETSSGANVLTF; DNA: TGTGCCAGCAGTCCCGCACAGGAGACCAGCTCTGGGGCCAACGTCCTGACTTTC
size: NA; D: NA; V: TRBV20-1; J: TRBJ1-1; CDR3: CSALDGGRTEAFF; DNA: TGCAGTGCCCTGGACGGGGGAAGGACTGAAGCTTTCTTT
size: few; D: NA; V: TRBV3-1; J: TRBJ2-7; CDR3: CASSQAVQASSYEQYF; DNA: TGTGCCAGCAGCCAAGCAGTCCAGGCAAGCTCCTACGAGCAGTACTTC
size: NA; D: NA; V: TRBV7-2; J: TRBJ2-7; CDR3: CASSILSVPLGWRYEQYF; DNA: TGTGCCAGCAGCATCTTGTCGGTTCCACTTGGGTGGAGGTACGAGCAGTACTTC
size: NA; D: NA; V: TRBV28; J: TRBJ1-2; CDR3: CATGETNYGYTF; DNA: TGTGCCACCGGGGAAACTAACTATGGCTACACCTTC
size: few; D: NA; V: TRBV27; J: TRBJ1-1; CDR3: CASSLRGRDTEAFF; DNA: TGTGCCAGCAGTTTAAGGGGGAGGGACACTGAAGCTTTCTTT
size: many; D: NA; V: TRBV12-3/TRBV12-4; J: TRBJ2-7; CDR3: CASSTGPPAYEQYF; DNA: TGTGCCAGCAGTACGGGCCCCCCCGCCTACGAGCAGTACTTC